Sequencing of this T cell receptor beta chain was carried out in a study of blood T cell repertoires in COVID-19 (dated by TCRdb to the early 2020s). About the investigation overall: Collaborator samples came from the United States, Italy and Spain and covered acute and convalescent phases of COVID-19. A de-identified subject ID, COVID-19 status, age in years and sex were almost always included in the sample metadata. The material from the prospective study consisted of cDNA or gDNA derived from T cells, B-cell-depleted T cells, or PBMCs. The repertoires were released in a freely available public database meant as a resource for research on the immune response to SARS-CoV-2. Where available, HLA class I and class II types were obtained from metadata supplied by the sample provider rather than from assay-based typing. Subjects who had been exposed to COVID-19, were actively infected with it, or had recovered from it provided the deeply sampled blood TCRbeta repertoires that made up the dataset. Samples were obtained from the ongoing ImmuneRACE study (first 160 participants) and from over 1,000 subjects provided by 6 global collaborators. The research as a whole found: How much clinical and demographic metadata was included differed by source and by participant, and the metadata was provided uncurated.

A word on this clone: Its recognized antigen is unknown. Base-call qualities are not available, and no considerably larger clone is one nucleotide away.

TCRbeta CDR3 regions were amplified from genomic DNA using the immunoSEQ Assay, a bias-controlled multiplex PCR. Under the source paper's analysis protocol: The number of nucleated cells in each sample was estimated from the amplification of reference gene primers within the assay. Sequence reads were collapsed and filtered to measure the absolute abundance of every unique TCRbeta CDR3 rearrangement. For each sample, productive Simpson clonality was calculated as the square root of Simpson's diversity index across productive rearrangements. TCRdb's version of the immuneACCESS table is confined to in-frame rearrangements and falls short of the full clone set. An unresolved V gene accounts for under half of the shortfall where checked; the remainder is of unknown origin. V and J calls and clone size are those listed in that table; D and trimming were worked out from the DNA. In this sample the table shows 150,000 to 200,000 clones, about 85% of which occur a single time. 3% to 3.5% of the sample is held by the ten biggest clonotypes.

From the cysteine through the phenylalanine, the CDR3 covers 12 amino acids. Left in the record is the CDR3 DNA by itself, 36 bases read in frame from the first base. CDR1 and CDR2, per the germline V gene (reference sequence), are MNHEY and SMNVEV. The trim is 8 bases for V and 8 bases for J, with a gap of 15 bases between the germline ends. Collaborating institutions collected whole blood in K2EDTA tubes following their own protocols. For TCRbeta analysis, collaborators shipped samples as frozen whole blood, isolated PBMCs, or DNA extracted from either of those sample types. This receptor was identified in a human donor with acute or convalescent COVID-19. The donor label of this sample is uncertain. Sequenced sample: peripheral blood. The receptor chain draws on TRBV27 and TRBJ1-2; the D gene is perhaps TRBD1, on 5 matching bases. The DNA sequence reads TGTGCCAGCTCTGGGGGGTGGGGAGGCTACACCTTC. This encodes CASSGGWGGYTF.